This T cell receptor (beta chain) originates from a study of CD8 T cells in Susac syndrome. The RNA input was about 0.5 to 1 ug, and it was reverse transcribed with random hexamers. Amplification of TCR beta CDR3 across 54 Vbeta and 13 Jbeta was performed with immunoSEQ multiplex PCR. Each CDR3 protein gets one entry after TCRdb re-called the immunoSEQ multiplex PCR reads with MiXCR. Of roughly 180,000 distinct CDR3 sequences listed, around 94% are singletons. CDR1 and CDR2 (germline): PRHDT, FYEKMQ (reference sequence). CDR3 length equals 15 residues. V shed 2 bases and J 1 base; nucleotides not matched to a gene: 4. This clonotype appeared once. The T cells that were sequenced for TCR beta were CD8+ and CD4+ cells from blood. The healthy controls were matched to patients by age and sex. The CD8+ and CD4+ T cells were isolated magnetically using a negative isolation approach, whereas the TEMRA cells were enriched by FACS.

The receptor's source is a human donor in good health. The sequencing input was CD4+ T cells from PBMCs. The chain links TRBV13 to TRBJ2-5, with 7 bases that match TRBD2. The CDR3 sequence is CASSLSSGRQETQYF. The DNA for the CDR3 is TGTGCCAGCAGCTTATCTAGCGGTCGCCAAGAGACCCAGTACTTC.